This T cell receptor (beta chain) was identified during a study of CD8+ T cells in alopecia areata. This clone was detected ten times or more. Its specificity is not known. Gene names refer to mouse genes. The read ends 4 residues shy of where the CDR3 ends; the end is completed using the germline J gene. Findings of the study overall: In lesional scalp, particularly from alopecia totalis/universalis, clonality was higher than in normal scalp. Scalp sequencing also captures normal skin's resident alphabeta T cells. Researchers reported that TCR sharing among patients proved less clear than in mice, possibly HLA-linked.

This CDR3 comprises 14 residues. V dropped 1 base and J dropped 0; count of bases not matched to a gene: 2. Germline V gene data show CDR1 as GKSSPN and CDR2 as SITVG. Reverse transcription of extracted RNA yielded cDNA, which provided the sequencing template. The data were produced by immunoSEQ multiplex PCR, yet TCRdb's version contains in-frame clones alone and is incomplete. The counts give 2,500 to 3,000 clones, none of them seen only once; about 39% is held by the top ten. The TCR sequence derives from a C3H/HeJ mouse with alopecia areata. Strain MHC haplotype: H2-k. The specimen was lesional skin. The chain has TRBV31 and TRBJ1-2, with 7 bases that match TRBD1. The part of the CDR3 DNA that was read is TGTGCCTGGAGTCGGGACAGTGCAAACTCC. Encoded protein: CAWSRDSANS. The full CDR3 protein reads CAWSRDSANSDYTF.